This T cell receptor beta chain derives from a study of blood T cell repertoires in COVID-19. On the study more broadly: T cells, B-cell-depleted T cells, or PBMCs provided the cDNA or gDNA that served as material.

Original methodology: Estimation of nucleated cell counts relied on the amplification of reference gene primers. Here immunoSEQ multiplex PCR was the method, and the copy in TCRdb shows in-frame clones only, minus some. That table gives V, J and clone size, and the DNA gave D and trimming. In the table there are about 140,000 clones, about 79% of which are singletons. Germline CDR1 is LGHDT and CDR2 is YNNKEL (reference sequence). The CDR3 covers 13 residues. V was trimmed by 1 base and J by 5 bases, leaving 8 bases between them. The sequence was obtained from a woman aged 50 to 60 who had recovered from COVID-19. The chain recombines TRBV3-1 (or the pseudogene TRBV3-2) with TRBJ2-5, with a possible D match to TRBD2 (5 bases). Sequenced material: PBMCs or T cells enriched from blood (not recorded which). The DNA for the CDR3 is TGTGCCAGCAGCCAAGTTCGAGGGGAGACCCAGTACTTC. It codes for CASSQVRGETQYF.